Presented here are 30 T cell receptor beta chains from one specimen sequenced in a study of CD4 and CD8 cells across lung adenocarcinoma regions. TCRdb re-called the PCR reads with MiXCR, one entry per CDR3 protein. Seen here are some 2,900 distinct CDR3 sequences, 40% to 55% observed once, and the top ten hold approximately 48%. The sequencing input was CD8+ T cells from the center of a lung tumor. These TCRs come from a male donor with lung adenocarcinoma. The CD4 and CD8 labels of this study may be unreliable.

This clonotype has only a few counts. V and J are TRBV7-3 and TRBJ2-1, with 11 bases lining up with TRBD1. With the DNA end fitting TRBJ2-7 better, the J assignment may be wrong. There are 16 residues in the CDR3. Germline V gene sequence: CDR1 SGHTA, CDR2 FQGTGA. The CDR3 DNA is TGTGCCAGCAGCACCGGGACAGGGGGGTCCTACAATGAGCAGTACTTC. Translation gives CASSTGTGGSYNEQYF.

Judged by abundance, this clonotype is medium-sized (0.01 to 0.1%). This chain links TRBV6-2 or TRBV6-3 with TRBJ2-3, with a possible D match to TRBD2 (6 bases). CDR3 length equals 15 residues. V lost 2 bases to trimming and J lost 3 bases, with 12 bases between them. In germline, CDR1 is MNHEY, CDR2 SVGEGT. For the CDR3, the DNA is TGTGCCAGCAGTTACCCCTCACTAGCAACAGATACGCAGTATTTT. It encodes CASSYPSLATDTQYF.

This clonotype has just a few counts. This chain links TRBV4-2 with TRBJ2-3; tentatively, D is TRBD2 (5 bases). The V gene lost 1 base and the J gene lost 6 bases, with 8 bases spanning the gap. This CDR3 spans 13 amino acids. In germline, CDR1 is LGHNA, CDR2 YNFKEQ. For the CDR3, the DNA is TGTGCCAGCAGCCAAGGAAAGCGGGATACGCAGTATTTT. It translates to CASSQGKRDTQYF.

V is TRBV7-2 and J is TRBJ2-5, with 8 positions matching TRBD2. CDR1 and CDR2 from the germline V gene are SGHTA and FQGNSA. Unmatched junction bases numbered 8, after V lost 3 bases and J lost 5 bases. CDR3 size: 15 residues. CDR3 sequence reads: CASSFTSGGRETQYF. CDR3 sequence (DNA): TGTGCCAGCAGCTTCACCTCGGGGGGGCGGGAGACCCAGTACTTC.

V gene TRBV6-1 combines with J gene TRBJ2-4; D could derive from TRBD1 or TRBD2 (6 bases each). V was pared by 8 bases and J by 12 bases, with 26 bases between. This CDR3 has 15 residues. CDR1 is MNHNS and CDR2 is SASEGT in the germline V gene. CDR3 sequence reads: CASETGLGGKDTQYF. CDR3 DNA: TGTGCCAGCGAAACGGGACTGGGGGGCAAAGACACTCAGTACTTC.

The V and J genes are TRBV4-1 and TRBJ2-1, with a possible D match to TRBD2 (6 bases). The V gene lost 0 bases and the J gene lost 14 bases, with 20 bases spanning the gap. This CDR3 comprises 15 residues. Germline V lookup: CDR1 MGHRA, CDR2 YSYEKL. In DNA, the CDR3 is TGCGCCAGCAGCCAAGACTTATGGGGCGGAGGGATGGAGTTCTTC. Translating gives CASSQDLWGGGMEFF.

V usage is TRBV7-2 and J usage is TRBJ2-1, with D perhaps TRBD2 (6 bases). The DNA end favors TRBJ2-5, so the J call may be wrong. Germline CDR1 and CDR2: SGHTA and FQGNSA. The CDR3 is 15 amino acids. This chain's CDR3 is CASSRTSSDQETQYF. CDR3 nucleotide sequence: TGTGCCAGCAGCCGTACCTCTAGCGACCAAGAGACCCAGTACTTC.

This clonotype is labeled as medium-sized. Just one base apart from a much larger clone, this may be a read error. This chain uses TRBV6-1 with TRBJ2-1, with D unresolved. Gene TRBJ2-7 matches the end of the DNA better, so the J call may be wrong. Germline-derived CDR1 and CDR2 are MNHNS and SASEGT. CDR3 size: 15 residues. The CDR3 sequence is CASSYSPSTYNEQYF. DNA for the CDR3: TGTGCCAGCAGTTACAGCCCTTCAACATACAATGAGCAGTACTTC.

The CDR3 spells CASSDGVGIYEQYF. The CDR3 DNA follows: TGTGCCAGCAGTGACGGGGTTGGGATTTACGAGCAGTACTTC. The chain couples TRBV6-1 to TRBJ2-7; tentative D call: TRBD2 (5 bases). CDR1 is MNHNS and CDR2 is SASEGT in the germline V gene. V was trimmed by 3 bases and J by 4 bases, leaving 13 bases between them. This CDR3 region has 14 residues.

This clonotype was detected once. The chain is built from TRBV9 and TRBJ2-1, with 7 bases aligning to TRBD1. From germline, CDR1 is SGDLS and CDR2 YYNGEE. The junction had 7 bases not matched to a gene; V was cut back by 2 bases and J by 5 bases. The CDR3 extends over 15 amino acids. In DNA, the CDR3 is TGTGCCAGCAGCGTTTATGGCCAGGGGGACAATGAGCAGTTCTTC. This codes for CASSVYGQGDNEQFF.

J is TRBJ2-2 and V is TRBV27; 9 bases fit TRBD2. The germline gives CDR1 MNHEY, CDR2 SMNVEV (reference sequence). The trim removed 0 bases at V and 16 bases at J, leaving 15 bases unmatched. The CDR3 contains 16 residues. Here the CDR3 DNA reads TGTGCCAGCAGTTTATCGGGACTAGCTGACACCGGGGCGCAGTTTTTT. This encodes CASSLSGLADTGAQFF.

This clonotype rates as medium-sized. The V call is TRBV6-1, the J call TRBJ2-1, with 11 bases matching TRBD1. CDR1 and CDR2 (germline): MNHNS, SASEGT. J was trimmed by 7 bases and V by 7 bases; bases with no gene match: 15. The CDR3 consists of 17 residues. The CDR3 DNA is TGTGCCAGCACTCCCCCCTCCGGGACAGGGGGATATAATGAGCAGTTCTTC. This gives the protein CASTPPSGTGGYNEQFF.

This clonotype was seen a few times. This chain connects TRBV6-1 to TRBJ2-2; TRBD2 agrees at 10 bases. The germline V gene encodes CDR1 MNHNS and CDR2 SASEGT. J was trimmed by 4 bases and V by 6 bases; bases with no gene match: 5. The length of the CDR3 is 15 residues. In DNA form, the CDR3 reads TGTGCCAGCAGACCTGGACTAGCGGCCACCGGGGAGCTGTTTTTT. Translation gives CASRPGLAATGELFF.

The chain combines TRBV6-2 or TRBV6-3 with TRBJ2-1; D is possibly TRBD2 (6 bases). V was shortened by 2 bases and J by 2 bases, with 10 bases between the two germline ends. The CDR3 has 15 residues. Looked up from germline, CDR1 is MNHEY and CDR2 is SVGEGT. CDR3 nucleotide sequence: TGTGCCAGCAGTTACCCGGGAGAGCCCTACAATGAGCAGTTCTTC. Translating gives CASSYPGEPYNEQFF.

This clonotype was seen a few times. Being one base from a much bigger clone, this may be a read error. The rearrangement links TRBV27 to TRBJ2-1; 8 nucleotides agree with TRBD2. The end of the DNA is better explained by TRBJ2-7, so the J call may be wrong. The CDR3 length is 15 residues. CDR1 and CDR2 (germline): MNHEY, SMNVEV (reference sequence). Written as DNA, the CDR3 is TGTGCCAGCAGTTTAAAGCGGGAGACCTACAATGAGCAGTACTTC. This translates into CASSLKRETYNEQYF.

This clonotype occurred a few times. The gene calls are TRBV6-2 or TRBV6-3 and TRBJ2-3; 7 positions match TRBD1. The CDR3 is made up of 12 amino acids. The germline CDR1 and CDR2 sequences are MNHEY and SVGEGT. CDR3 in amino acids: CSTGKDTDTQYF. CDR3 DNA: TGTTCGACAGGGAAAGACACAGATACGCAGTATTTT.

In nucleotides, the CDR3 is TGCAGTGCTACGTTCAGGGGATCTAGTAGCGGGGAGCTGTTTTTT. Translation gives CSATFRGSSSGELFF. The chain carries TRBV20-1 and TRBJ2-2; tentatively, D is TRBD1 (6 bases). This CDR3 has 15 residues. With 4 bases removed from V and 7 bases from J, the gap between germline ends came to 19 bases. Germline loops: CDR1 DFQATT, CDR2 SNEGSKA (reference sequence).

By frequency in the sample, this clonotype is medium-sized. The rearrangement joins TRBV14 to TRBJ2-5; D perhaps matches TRBD1 (6 bases). Germline lookup yields CDR1 SGHDN and CDR2 FVKESK. The CDR3 has 14 amino acids. Trimming took off 2 bases at V and 4 bases at J, with 11 bases between the two ends. CDR3 in amino acids: CASSQIRGAETQYF. For the CDR3, the DNA is TGTGCCAGCAGCCAAATCAGGGGTGCAGAGACCCAGTACTTC.

This clonotype has a handful of counts. This chain joins TRBV6-1 and TRBJ1-4; the match to TRBD1 covers 10 bases. J was trimmed by 6 bases and V by 0 bases; bases with no gene match: 4. The CDR3 runs to 16 residues. Germline-derived CDR1 and CDR2 are MNHNS and SASEGT. The DNA of the CDR3 is TGTGCCAGCAGTGAAGCGCTTGGGACAGGGGATGAAAAACTGTTTTTT. This encodes CASSEALGTGDEKLFF.

Relative to its sample, this clonotype is medium-sized. The chain recombines TRBV5-1 with TRBJ2-5; 8 bases line up with TRBD2. Per the germline V gene, CDR1 is SGHRS and CDR2 is YFSETQ. V was clipped by 4 bases and J by 5 bases; unmatched bases: 10. The CDR3 length is 15 residues. This chain's CDR3 is CASSPGLAAFETQYF. CDR3 DNA: TGCGCCAGCAGCCCCGGACTAGCCGCCTTCGAGACCCAGTACTTC. The full variable domain, in which reference TRBV5-1 and TRBJ2-5 provide the parts outside the CDR3, is KAGVTQTPRYLIKTRGQQVTLSCSPISGHRSVSWYQQTPGQGLQFLFEYFSETQRNKGNFPGRFSGRQFSNSRSEMNVSTLELGDSALYLCASSPGLAAFETQYFGPGTRLLVL.

The chain recombines TRBV6-4 with TRBJ2-3; TRBD2 aligns across 12 bases. Trimming removed 8 bases from V and 4 bases from J; junction bases left unmatched: 4. The CDR3 extends over 14 amino acids. Germline V gene sequence: CDR1 MRHNA, CDR2 SNTAGT. DNA for the CDR3: TGTGCCAGCGCGACTAGCGGGAGTTCAGATACGCAGTATTTT. This sequence encodes CASATSGSSDTQYF.

The chain recombines TRBV27 with TRBJ2-3; the D is unclear. V was clipped by 1 base and J by 6 bases, with 17 bases between them. The germline V gene encodes CDR1 MNHEY and CDR2 SMNVEV (reference sequence). The CDR3 totals 16 residues. CDR3 loop: CASSLFPPRMADTQYF. The CDR3 nucleotides are TGTGCCAGCAGTTTATTTCCTCCTCGGATGGCGGATACGCAGTATTTT.

V is TRBV6-1 and J is TRBJ2-5; tentative D call: TRBD1 (6 bases). Matching the DNA end better, TRBJ2-7 makes the J call doubtful. This CDR3 has 13 amino acids. Per the germline V gene, CDR1 is MNHNS and CDR2 is SASEGT. The CDR3 DNA sequence: TGTGCCAGCAAAAGGGGGACCCGCTACGAGCAGTACTTC. Translated, it gives CASKRGTRYEQYF.

The chain recombines TRBV27 with TRBJ2-4, with D perhaps being TRBD1 or TRBD2 (6 bases each). The CDR3 extends over 16 amino acids. V was clipped by 4 bases and J by 13 bases, with 26 bases between them. Germline V gives CDR1 MNHEY, CDR2 SMNVEV (reference sequence). The CDR3 region has the DNA TGTGCCAGCAGTTGGGGGGCTCCTGGAGCCACAAATACGCAGTACTTC. It specifies CASSWGAPGATNTQYF.

This clonotype is medium-sized by share. The chain has TRBV6-1 and TRBJ2-1, with 10 bases lining up with TRBD1. V lost 5 bases, J lost 12 bases, and 13 bases stayed unmatched. This CDR3 is built from 15 residues. The germline gives CDR1 MNHNS, CDR2 SASEGT. In nucleotides, the CDR3 is TGTGCCAGCAGTCTCGGACAGGGGGTAACGTGGGGGCAGTTCTTC. Its translation is CASSLGQGVTWGQFF.

This clonotype was found once. Its ends do not fully match the called genes, so a read error is possible. The chain couples TRBV6-1 to TRBJ2-1; TRBD2 matches at 10 bases. CDR1 and CDR2 from the germline V gene are MNHNS and SASEGT. The CDR3 covers 17 residues. CDR3 loop: CASRQGLAGARYDKQYF. The DNA for the CDR3 is TGTGCCAGCAGACAAGGGCTAGCGGGAGCGCGTTACGATAAGCAGTATTTC.

This clonotype is medium-sized. The chain is built from TRBV6-5 and TRBJ2-4; D uncertain. Germline loops: CDR1 MNHEY, CDR2 SVGAGI. V lost 2 bases and J lost 9, with 8 bases in between. This CDR3 spans 12 amino acids. CDR3 in amino acids: CASSYPPGIQYF. Here the CDR3 DNA reads TGTGCCAGCAGTTACCCCCCAGGCATTCAGTACTTC.

This clonotype has a handful of counts. The genes are TRBV6-1 and TRBJ2-5, with D tentatively TRBD1 (6 bases). V lost 6 bases, J lost 2 bases, and 10 bases lay in between. Per germline, CDR1 MNHNS and CDR2 SASEGT. The CDR3 has 13 residues. The CDR3 coding sequence is TGTGCCAGCAGGGACAGCCAACAAGAGACCCAGTACTTC. It codes for CASRDSQQETQYF.

This rearrangement joins TRBV10-1 to TRBJ2-3, with D maybe TRBD1 (5 bases). The J call could be wrong; TRBJ2-5 is a better fit for the DNA end. This CDR3 contains 14 residues. The germline CDR1 and CDR2 sequences are WNHNN and SYGVQD (reference sequence). The CDR3 DNA reads TGCGCCAGCAGTTGGGGCCAGGGCCCAGAGACCCAGTACTTC. Translated, it gives CASSWGQGPETQYF.

Remarks on this clonotype: This may stem from a read error, because a much larger clone lies one nucleotide away. The chain combines TRBV6-5 with TRBJ2-4; D unclear. Germline V gene sequence: CDR1 MNHEY, CDR2 SVGAGI. This CDR3 comprises 14 residues. The V and J ends lost 2 bases and 13 bases respectively, with 18 bases between them. The chain's CDR3 is CASSYENPQNEQYF. In DNA, the CDR3 is TGTGCCAGCAGTTACGAGAACCCGCAGAATGAGCAGTACTTC.